The clone carrying this T cell receptor (beta chain) was counted between two and nine times. What it recognizes is unknown. Germline V lookup: CDR1 SGHRS, CDR2 YFSETQ. The V end lost 5 bases, the J end lost 0 bases, and 15 bases lay between the germline ends. CDR3 length: 16 residues. This entry comes from a study of cytomegalovirus exposure and HLA in healthy donors. General study results and limits: The productive fraction for most TCR beta V segments was about 90% or about 30% in an earlier analysis. Analyses of presence/absence relied on an assumption of roughly uniform sequencing depth across donors.

With 60 Vbeta and 13 Jbeta primers, the PCR was carried out. This table comes from immunoSEQ multiplex PCR, and its TCRdb copy is limited to in-frame clones, with some not included. This table has some 180,000 clones, approximately 84% appearing once. The gene calls are TRBV5-1 and TRBJ2-1; D may be TRBD2 (6 bases). Sequenced input: PBMCs. The TCR comes from a female donor in good health and CMV-seronegative. The DNA for the CDR3 is TGCGCCAGCAGGTCCCGAATGGGGGGCTCCTACAATGAGCAGTTCTTC. Its translation: CASRSRMGGSYNEQFF.